What follows are 15 T cell receptor beta chains derived from one specimen sequenced in a study of T cell changes during pregnancy in multiple sclerosis. Assay used: immunoSEQ multiplex PCR; TCRdb lists only in-frame clones, some missing. In the table there are 91,000 or so clones, roughly 92% of which are singletons. Specimen: peripheral blood, collected after pregnancy. These receptors came from a female donor with multiple sclerosis, enrolled in a pregnancy study.

V usage is TRBV19 and J usage is TRBJ2-7; 8 nucleotides match TRBD2. Trimming at V came to 6 bases and at J to 3 bases, leaving 7 bases not matched to a gene. The germline V gene has CDR1 LNHDA and CDR2 SQIVND (reference sequence). The CDR3 consists of 14 residues. Here the CDR3 reads CASSLAGQDYEQYF. In DNA, the CDR3 is TGTGCCAGTAGCTTAGCGGGACAAGACTACGAGCAGTACTTC.

The gene calls are TRBV29-1 and TRBJ1-2; maybe TRBD1 (5 bases). Per the germline V gene, CDR1 is SQVTM and CDR2 is ANQGSEA. The CDR3 length is 10 residues. Trimming shortened V by 6 bases and J by 6 bases, and 8 bases separated the two germline ends. CDR3 sequence reads: CSVETDGYTF. CDR3 sequence (DNA): TGCAGCGTAGAGACAGATGGCTACACCTTC.

The sample holds one count of this clone. The V call is TRBV7-9, the J call TRBJ2-7; weak D call: TRBD2 (5 bases). V was pared by 2 bases and J by 0 bases, with 8 bases between. Germline loops: CDR1 SEHNR, CDR2 FQNEAQ (reference sequence). This CDR3 has 14 residues. CDR3 residues: CASSLTGSSYEQYF. The CDR3 DNA reads TGTGCCAGCAGCTTAACGGGGAGCTCCTACGAGCAGTACTTC.

The chain uses TRBV6-1 and TRBJ2-1; D ambiguous. The ends were cut back, 1 base at V and 6 bases at J, with 13 bases in the middle. Looked up from germline, CDR1 is MNHNS and CDR2 is SASEGT. The CDR3 runs 15 residues. CDR3 nucleotides: TGTGCCAGCAGTGAAGGACCAGCGAGAGGCAATGAGCAGTTCTTC. Protein sequence: CASSEGPARGNEQFF.

V gene TRBV7-2 combines with J gene TRBJ2-1; D is perhaps TRBD2 (7 bases). The CDR3 runs 15 residues. The germline V gene encodes CDR1 SGHTA and CDR2 FQGNSA. V gave up 3 bases and J gave up 10 bases, with 19 bases separating them. CDR3 in amino acids: CASSFRDYRQDEQFF. The CDR3 nucleotides read TGTGCCAGCAGCTTCAGGGACTATCGACAGGACGAGCAGTTCTTC.

The J gene is TRBJ1-2, the V gene TRBV7-9; TRBD1 matches at 7 bases. J was trimmed by 2 bases and V by 6 bases; bases with no gene match: 6. Germline loops: CDR1 SEHNR, CDR2 FQNEAQ (reference sequence). This CDR3 spans 14 amino acids. The CDR3 spells CASREGTENYGYTF. The CDR3 coding sequence is TGTGCCAGCAGGGAGGGGACAGAGAACTATGGCTACACCTTC.

This clone is a singleton in its sample. This sequence joins TRBV19 and TRBJ2-7, with TRBD1 identical over 7 bases. Per germline, CDR1 LNHDA and CDR2 SQIVND (reference sequence). V lost 6 bases and J lost 0; bases outside the gene matches: 5. There are 14 residues in the CDR3. CDR3 amino acids: CASRAQGSSYEQYF. The CDR3 bases are TGTGCCAGTAGGGCACAGGGGAGCTCCTACGAGCAGTACTTC.

This chain joins TRBV5-1 and TRBJ1-2; D might be TRBD1 (6 bases). V was trimmed by 0 bases and J by 6 bases, leaving 15 bases between them. CDR1 is SGHRS, CDR2 YFSETQ, per germline. The CDR3 totals 15 residues. This chain's CDR3 is CASSLDVGASDGYTF. The CDR3 DNA sequence: TGCGCCAGCAGCTTGGACGTGGGGGCGAGTGATGGCTACACCTTC.

The chain couples TRBV6-5 to TRBJ1-2; D might be TRBD1 (5 bases). The CDR3 consists of 15 residues. V lost 0 bases, J lost 2 bases, and 10 bases lay in between. Germline assignment: CDR1 MNHEY and CDR2 SVGAGI. The chain's CDR3 is CASSYSPGPNYGYTF. The CDR3 region has the DNA TGTGCCAGCAGTTACTCGCCAGGGCCCAACTATGGCTACACCTTC.

V usage is TRBV6-4 and J usage is TRBJ1-5; the D gene is possibly TRBD1 (5 bases). Germline V gene sequence: CDR1 MRHNA, CDR2 SNTAGT. This CDR3 is built from 14 residues. V was pared by 4 bases and J by 3 bases, with 10 bases between. DNA of the CDR3: TGTGCCAGCAGTGTTACAGGAGACAATCAGCCCCAGCATTTT. As protein: CASSVTGDNQPQHF.

The chain carries TRBV7-9 and TRBJ1-2; D is ambiguous. Trimming left V 5 bases short and J 6 bases short, with 13 bases between. The germline CDR1 and CDR2 sequences are SEHNR and FQNEAQ (reference sequence). This CDR3 contains 13 residues. The CDR3 reads CASSTGLQHGYTF. CDR3 bases: TGTGCCAGCAGCACCGGGTTACAACATGGCTACACCTTC. The variable domain in full, with the rest retrieved from reference TRBV7-9 and TRBJ1-2, is DTGVSQNPRHKITKRGQNVTFRCDPISEHNRLYWYRQTLGQGPEFLTYFQNEAQLEKSRLLSDRFSAERPKGSFSTLEIQRTEQGDSAMYLCASSTGLQHGYTFGSGTRLTVV.

The genes are TRBV4-1 and TRBJ1-5; TRBD1 agrees at 8 bases. The V and J ends lost 0 bases and 5 bases, in that order; junction bases with no gene match: 6. CDR1 MGHRA and CDR2 YSYEKL come from the germline V gene. The CDR3 length is 16 residues. CDR3 DNA sequence: TGCGCCAGCAGCCAAGAAGGGGCAGGGGGCGATCAGCCCCAGCATTTT. Protein sequence: CASSQEGAGGDQPQHF.

The V call is TRBV9, the J call TRBJ2-7; D not certain. V shed 4 bases and J shed 2 bases, with 10 bases lying between them. Germline CDR1 is SGDLS and CDR2 is YYNGEE. The CDR3 consists of 13 residues. As DNA, the CDR3 is TGTGCCAGCAGCCCCAAGAGCACCTACGAGCAGTACTTC. Amino acids: CASSPKSTYEQYF.

Turning to this clone: Distinct nucleotide sequences in the sample also encode this CDR3. The chain joins TRBV27 to TRBJ2-7; D is possibly TRBD2 (6 bases). V shed 0 bases and J shed 1 base, with 7 bases lying between them. The germline V gene encodes CDR1 MNHEY and CDR2 SMNVEV (reference sequence). This CDR3 comprises 14 residues. The CDR3 region has the DNA TGTGCCAGCAGTTTATCGGGGGGATCCTACGAGCAGTACTTC. Translated, it gives CASSLSGGSYEQYF.

The rearrangement joins TRBV5-1 to TRBJ2-5; D is perhaps TRBD1 (6 bases). V was shortened by 3 bases and J by 1 base, with 13 bases between the two germline ends. The CDR3 loop spans 15 amino acids. CDR1 is SGHRS and CDR2 is YFSETQ in the germline V gene. This CDR3 is CASSSAQGLQETQYF. CDR3 bases: TGCGCCAGCAGCTCGGCGCAGGGGCTCCAAGAGACCCAGTACTTC.